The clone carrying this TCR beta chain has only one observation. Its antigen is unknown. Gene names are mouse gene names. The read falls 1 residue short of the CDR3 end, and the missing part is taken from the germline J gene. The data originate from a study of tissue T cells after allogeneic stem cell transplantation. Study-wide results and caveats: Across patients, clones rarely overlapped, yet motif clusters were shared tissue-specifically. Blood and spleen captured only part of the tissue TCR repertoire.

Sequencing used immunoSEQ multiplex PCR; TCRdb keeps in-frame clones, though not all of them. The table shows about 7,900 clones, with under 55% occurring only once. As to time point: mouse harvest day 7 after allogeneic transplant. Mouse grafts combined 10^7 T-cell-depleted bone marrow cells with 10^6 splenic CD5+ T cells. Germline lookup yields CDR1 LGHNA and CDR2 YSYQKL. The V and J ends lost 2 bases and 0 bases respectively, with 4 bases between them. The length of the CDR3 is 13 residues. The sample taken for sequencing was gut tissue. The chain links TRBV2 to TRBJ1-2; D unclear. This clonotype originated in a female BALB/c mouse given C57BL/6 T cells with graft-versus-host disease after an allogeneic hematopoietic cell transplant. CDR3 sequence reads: CASSQTPNSDYTF. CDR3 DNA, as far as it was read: TGTGCCAGCAGCCAAACTCCAAACTCCGACTACACC.